This T cell receptor beta chain came from a study of T cell changes during pregnancy in multiple sclerosis. Profiling relied on immunoSEQ multiplex PCR, and the TCRdb table lists in-frame clones only, not all of them. Altogether over 70,000 clones are present, 85% to 95% being singletons, with the ten largest covering about 4.5%. This CDR3 region has 15 residues. V was cut by 4 bases and J by 1 base, with 14 bases left in between. Germline V CDR1 and CDR2: ENHRY, SYGVKD. J is TRBJ2-7 and V is TRBV10-3; possibly TRBD2 for D (7 bases). This clonotype originated in a female donor with multiple sclerosis, enrolled in a pregnancy study. Here the sequenced sample was peripheral blood, taken in the first trimester of pregnancy. The CDR3 nucleotides are TGTGCCATCAGTGGGGAGGGAGGGGGGTCCTACGAGCAGTACTTC. Its translation: CAISGEGGGSYEQYF.